These 30 T cell receptor beta chains were all obtained from the same sample, sequenced in a study of cytomegalovirus exposure and HLA in healthy donors. Primers for the PCR totalled 60 Vbeta and 13 Jbeta. Assay used: immunoSEQ multiplex PCR; TCRdb lists only in-frame clones, some missing. The sample lists some 220,000 clones; 85% to 90% were seen once. The sample taken for sequencing was PBMCs. The receptors come from a woman younger than 30 in good health and CMV-seronegative.

The rearrangement joins TRBV9 to TRBJ2-7, with TRBD1 matching 12 bases. V shed 2 bases and J 3 bases; nucleotides not matched to a gene: 3. Germline values: CDR1 SGDLS, CDR2 YYNGEE. The CDR3 runs 15 residues. DNA of the CDR3: TGTGCCAGCAGCGTGGGGACAGGGGGCTTCTACGAGCAGTACTTC. The encoded protein is CASSVGTGGFYEQYF. Variable domain in full (rest from reference TRBV9 and TRBJ2-7): DSGVTQTPKHLITATGQRVTLRCSPRSGDLSVYWYQQSLDQGLQFLIQYYNGEERAKGNILERFSAQQFPDLHSELNLSSLELGDSALYFCASSVGTGGFYEQYFGPGTRLTVT.

There are a few counts of this clone. The V gene is TRBV4-3, the J gene TRBJ2-7; 9 bases line up with TRBD1. Losses at the gene ends were 0 bases for V and 5 bases for J; bases not matched to a gene: 8. In germline, CDR1 is LGHNA, CDR2 YSLEER. CDR3 size: 16 residues. The CDR3 region is CASSQDPGTGSHEQYF. For the CDR3, the DNA is TGCGCCAGCAGCCAAGATCCCGGGACAGGGTCCCACGAGCAGTACTTC.

The chain employs TRBV18 and TRBJ2-3, with a possible D match to TRBD2 (6 bases). Trimming pared 2 bases from V and 2 bases from J, leaving 11 bases between. Germline loops: CDR1 KGHSH, CDR2 LQKENI. This CDR3 has 15 residues. The CDR3 region is CASSPFAGSTDTQYF. The CDR3 coding sequence is TGTGCCAGCTCACCATTTGCGGGGTCCACAGATACGCAGTATTTT.

The chain recombines TRBV4-3 with TRBJ2-7; weak D call: TRBD2 (5 bases). CDR1 and CDR2 (germline): LGHNA, YSLEER. This CDR3 is 16 amino acids long. V lost 2 bases and J lost 3, with 17 bases in between. CDR3 in amino acids: CASSQLPHGRDYEQYF. DNA of the CDR3: TGCGCCAGCAGCCAACTACCACACGGACGGGACTACGAGCAGTACTTC.

The genes are TRBV9 and TRBJ1-1, with D possibly matching TRBD1 (5 bases). In germline, CDR1 is SGDLS, CDR2 YYNGEE. The CDR3 is 13 residues long. Trimming pared 4 bases from V and 1 base from J, leaving 8 bases between. The CDR3 coding sequence is TGTGCCAGCAGCTCCGGGGGGAACACTGAAGCTTTCTTT. Translation: CASSSGGNTEAFF.

V is TRBV5-1 and J is TRBJ1-3; 7 bases agree with TRBD1. The CDR3 is made up of 18 amino acids. With 3 bases clipped from V and 0 bases from J, the junction kept 12 bases outside the gene matches. Germline lookup yields CDR1 SGHRS and CDR2 YFSETQ. The CDR3 nucleotides read TGCGCCAGCAGCTCGGACAGGCCGACCGCGCTCTCTGGAAACACCATATATTTT. It encodes CASSSDRPTALSGNTIYF.

The chain recombines TRBV5-5 with TRBJ2-1, with D tentatively TRBD2 (5 bases). Trimming stripped 1 base from V and 6 bases from J, with 8 bases between. This CDR3 has 13 amino acids. CDR1 and CDR2 from the germline V gene are SGHKS and YYEKEE (reference sequence). CDR3 region: CASSLSGVNEQFF. CDR3 nucleotides: TGTGCCAGCAGCTTGTCCGGGGTCAATGAGCAGTTCTTC.

The chain has TRBV4-2 and TRBJ1-1; perhaps TRBD1 as D (6 bases). The germline V gene encodes CDR1 LGHNA and CDR2 YNFKEQ. CDR3 length equals 15 residues. Trimming cost V 5 bases and J 4 bases, with 17 bases left between them. The CDR3: CASSVRQGQTTEAFF. The CDR3 bases are TGTGCCAGCAGCGTAAGGCAGGGGCAGACCACTGAAGCTTTCTTT.

Comment on this clone: Given the absence of the conserved phenylalanine or tryptophan at the CDR3 end, a read error is likely. This sequence joins TRBV4-3 and TRBJ2-7; TRBD2 is a possible D gene (6 bases). From germline, CDR1 is LGHNA and CDR2 YSLEER. The germline V and J ends were trimmed by 4 bases and 1 base, with 20 bases remaining between them. The CDR3 spans 17 residues. CDR3 protein: CASSPAVGLIGSYEQYL. CDR3 nucleotide sequence: TGCGCCAGCAGCCCGGCGGTGGGACTTATAGGTTCCTACGAGCAGTACCTC.

The gene calls are TRBV11-2 and TRBJ2-1, with TRBD2 identical over 12 bases. V lost 0 bases, J lost 7 bases, and 7 bases stayed unmatched. The CDR3 contains 17 residues. Per germline, CDR1 SGHAT and CDR2 FQNNGV. This chain's CDR3 is CASSLEPSGGAGNEQFF. Written as DNA, the CDR3 is TGTGCCAGCAGCTTAGAGCCTAGCGGGGGGGCGGGTAATGAGCAGTTCTTC.

The rearrangement links TRBV5-1 to TRBJ1-2, with D possibly matching TRBD1 (6 bases). Germline CDR1 and CDR2: SGHRS and YFSETQ. Trimming removed 4 bases from V and 4 bases from J, with 17 bases in between. CDR3 length equals 15 residues. CDR3 DNA: TGCGCCAGCAGCCCTACCCCTACAGGGTCCTATGGCTACACCTTC. Translated: CASSPTPTGSYGYTF.

The V call is TRBV15, the J call TRBJ2-2; D is perhaps TRBD1 (5 bases). V lost 0 bases, J lost 9 bases, and 17 bases lay in between. The germline V gene has CDR1 LNHNV and CDR2 YYDKDF (reference sequence). This CDR3 has 16 amino acids. CDR3 amino acids: CATSRDWTNLGRELFF. The DNA for the CDR3 is TGTGCCACCAGCAGAGATTGGACAAACCTGGGCCGGGAGCTGTTTTTT.

The chain links TRBV2 to TRBJ1-3; TRBD1 matches at 7 bases. This CDR3 is built from 15 residues. Losses at the gene ends were 6 bases for V and 0 bases for J; bases not matched to a gene: 5. CDR1 is SNHLY and CDR2 is FYNNEI in the germline V gene. CDR3: CASSPDRNSGNTIYF. The CDR3 bases are TGTGCCAGCAGCCCGGACAGGAACTCTGGAAACACCATATATTTT.

This clone was detected once. V usage is TRBV15 and J usage is TRBJ1-4; 10 nucleotides match TRBD1. The CDR3 consists of 15 residues. V lost 2 bases to trimming and J lost 8 bases; unmatched junction nucleotides: 5. The germline CDR1 and CDR2 sequences are LNHNV and YYDKDF (reference sequence). The CDR3 coding sequence is TGTGCCACCAGCAGATTCGGACAGGGGGTGGAAAAACTGTTTTTT. As protein: CATSRFGQGVEKLFF.

This rearrangement joins TRBV18 to TRBJ1-4; D is uncertain. The CDR3 loop spans 14 amino acids. Germline CDR1 KGHSH, CDR2 LQKENI. Trimming removed 3 bases at V and 7 bases at J, with 12 bases between. The CDR3 DNA reads TGTGCCAGCTCACCTCCGCTTCGGGGTGAAAAACTGTTTTTT. Residues: CASSPPLRGEKLFF.

In this sample, this clone turned up a few times. The chain joins TRBV27 to TRBJ2-7; TRBD2 aligns across 8 bases. Germline CDR1 reads MNHEY; CDR2 reads SMNVEV (reference sequence). This CDR3 has 13 residues. Trimming at V came to 8 bases and at J to 2 bases, leaving 5 bases not matched to a gene. The CDR3 sequence is CASAAGVPYEQYF. The CDR3 region has the DNA TGTGCCAGCGCAGCGGGAGTTCCCTACGAGCAGTACTTC.

This chain links TRBV5-1 with TRBJ2-6; a possible D gene is TRBD1 (6 bases). CDR1 and CDR2 (germline): SGHRS, YFSETQ. Deletions cut 0 bases from V and 2 bases from J, with 9 bases between. The CDR3 covers 16 residues. The CDR3 sequence: CASSLDAGAGANVLTF. CDR3 nucleotide sequence: TGCGCCAGCAGCTTGGATGCAGGGGCTGGGGCCAACGTCCTGACTTTC.

The chain has TRBV10-1 and TRBJ2-2; 13 bases are a match to TRBD2. The V gene's germline CDR1 is WNHNN and CDR2 SYGVQD (reference sequence). Unmatched junction bases numbered 8, after V lost 6 bases and J lost 4 bases. This CDR3 comprises 17 residues. CDR3 sequence reads: CASSTSGGASGTGELFF. CDR3 DNA: TGCGCCAGCAGCACTAGCGGGGGGGCGTCGGGCACCGGGGAGCTGTTTTTT.

The V and J genes are TRBV10-2 and TRBJ2-2; 9 nucleotides align to TRBD1. J gave up 4 bases and V 3 bases, and 9 bases lay outside the gene matches. This CDR3 is built from 17 residues. The V gene's germline CDR1 is WSHSY and CDR2 SAAADI. CDR3 sequence: CASSDPVGQGITGELFF. CDR3 coding DNA: TGCGCCAGCAGTGATCCGGTGGGACAGGGTATCACCGGGGAGCTGTTTTTT.

This sequence joins TRBV19 and TRBJ2-7, with TRBD1 identical over 8 bases. Germline CDR1 and CDR2: LNHDA and SQIVND (reference sequence). The ends lost 4 bases at V and 0 bases at J; junction bases unmatched: 5. The CDR3 length is 15 residues. DNA for the CDR3: TGTGCCAGTAGTAAACCGGGACAGGCCTCCTACGAGCAGTACTTC. This codes for CASSKPGQASYEQYF.

This clone has only a few counts. The chain carries TRBV2 and TRBJ2-7; TRBD2 agrees at 11 bases. The CDR3 covers 14 residues. CDR1 SNHLY and CDR2 FYNNEI come from the germline V gene. V shed 6 bases and J 7 bases; nucleotides not matched to a gene: 8. CDR3 protein: CASRISGGAEEQYF. The CDR3 bases are TGTGCCAGCAGGATTAGCGGGGGGGCGGAAGAGCAGTACTTC. Variable domain in full (rest from reference TRBV2 and TRBJ2-7): EPEVTQTPSHQVTQMGQEVILRCVPISNHLYFYWYRQILGQKVEFLVSFYNNEISEKSEIFDDQFSVERPDGSNFTLKIRSTKLEDSAMYFCASRISGGAEEQYFGPGTRLTVT.

CDR3 protein: CASTLAGGTGELFF. In DNA form, the CDR3 reads TGTGCCAGCACCTTAGCGGGGGGCACCGGGGAGCTGTTTTTT. The chain combines TRBV27 with TRBJ2-2; 10 bases match TRBD2. V was pared by 7 bases and J by 4 bases, with 3 bases of the junction left unmatched. Germline assignment: CDR1 MNHEY and CDR2 SMNVEV (reference sequence). This CDR3 has 14 residues.

The rearrangement uses TRBV11-2 and TRBJ2-7; 9 nucleotides match TRBD2. With V trimmed by 5 bases and J by 3 bases, 5 bases remained unmatched. Germline assignment: CDR1 SGHAT and CDR2 FQNNGV. The length of the CDR3 is 14 residues. The CDR3 is CASSPGTSFYEQYF. The CDR3, as DNA: TGTGCCAGCAGCCCCGGGACTAGCTTCTACGAGCAGTACTTC.

Only a few counts were recorded for this clone. The chain uses TRBV4-3 and TRBJ1-4; TRBD1 matches at 8 bases. This CDR3 is built from 13 residues. Germline CDR1 reads LGHNA; CDR2 reads YSLEER. V lost 6 bases and J lost 5; bases outside the gene matches: 2. CDR3: CASSNRGNEKLFF. Written as DNA, the CDR3 is TGCGCCAGCAGTAACAGGGGGAATGAAAAACTGTTTTTT.

This clone was observed a few times. The chain uses TRBV18 and TRBJ1-1; 9 nucleotides line up with TRBD1. V was pared by 5 bases and J by 6 bases, with 7 bases of the junction left unmatched. Germline V lookup: CDR1 KGHSH, CDR2 LQKENI. The CDR3 sequence is 14 residues long. In nucleotides, the CDR3 is TGTGCCAGCTCAACGACAGGGGGTTCCTCTGAAGCTTTCTTT. Residues: CASSTTGGSSEAFF.

A note on this clone: Other nucleotide sequences from this sample produce the same CDR3. The V and J genes are TRBV4-3 and TRBJ2-7; 8 bases line up with TRBD1. The CDR3 runs 15 residues. Germline CDR1 and CDR2: LGHNA and YSLEER. The J segment lost 2 bases and the V segment lost 0 bases, leaving 3 bases of the junction unmatched. CDR3 in DNA: TGCGCCAGCAGCCAAGAATACAGGGGGACCTACGAGCAGTACTTC. It encodes CASSQEYRGTYEQYF.

This clone has a handful of counts. The chain uses TRBV6-5 and TRBJ1-1, with no clear D. Deletions cut 3 bases from V and 12 bases from J, with 14 bases between. The CDR3 is 12 amino acids. Germline V gene data show CDR1 as MNHEY and CDR2 as SVGAGI. The CDR3 DNA follows: TGTGCCAGCAGTTATCAGGAAGGAAGAACTTTCTTT. This gives the protein CASSYQEGRTFF.

This chain links TRBV18 with TRBJ2-5, with 9 bases lining up with TRBD1. From germline, CDR1 is KGHSH and CDR2 LQKENI. This CDR3 has 15 residues. Trimming took 1 base from V and 5 from J; bases not matched to a gene: 5. CDR3 bases: TGTGCCAGCTCACCACTTGACAGGGGGATTGAGACCCAGTACTTC. Its protein is CASSPLDRGIETQYF.

This clone was counted between two and nine times. The V gene is TRBV6-1, the J gene TRBJ1-1; 7 positions match TRBD1. The CDR3 has 15 residues. Germline lookup yields CDR1 MNHNS and CDR2 SASEGT. Trimming cost V 4 bases and J 4 bases; bases outside gene matches: 9. The CDR3 protein is CASSAGDGDSTEAFF. The CDR3 coding sequence is TGTGCCAGCAGTGCGGGGGACGGGGACAGCACTGAAGCTTTCTTT.

The chain uses TRBV27 and TRBJ1-2, with 7 bases lining up with TRBD1. Germline V lookup: CDR1 MNHEY, CDR2 SMNVEV (reference sequence). CDR3 length: 14 amino acids. The J segment lost 8 bases and the V segment lost 5 bases, leaving 11 bases of the junction unmatched. In nucleotides, the CDR3 is TGTGCCAGCAGTCTCACCGGGACAGCGACGGGCTACACCTTC. Translated, it gives CASSLTGTATGYTF.